This T cell receptor (beta chain) was observed in a study of monozygotic twins with inflammatory bowel disease. Study observations and caveats: The co-twins with IBD showed lower TCRbeta diversity (inverse Simpson) than their healthy siblings. In the analysis, different T cell subtypes could not be told apart. In patient repertoires, differing immunosuppressive treatments may have added some variability.

In regard to this clonotype: Its antigen remains unidentified.

TCRdb re-called the 5' RACE reads, yielding one record per CDR3 amino acid sequence without DNA. The sample spans a few hundred thousand distinct CDR3 sequences; the ten largest clones claim 2.5% to 3%. The germline gives CDR1 LGHDT, CDR2 YNNKEL (reference sequence). The CDR3 has 13 residues. The gene calls are TRBV3-1 and TRBJ2-7; lacking DNA, the TRBD2 call made by TCRdb goes unchecked. The source material was blood. The receptor's source is a human donor with ulcerative colitis or Crohn's disease, or a healthy co-twin of an affected twin (not recorded which). The CDR3 spells CASSPRTSREQYF.